These 13 T cell receptor beta chains were all obtained from the same sample, sequenced in a study of cytomegalovirus exposure and HLA in healthy donors. The PCR made use of 60 Vbeta and 13 Jbeta primers. Produced via immunoSEQ multiplex PCR; TCRdb's table is partial and in-frame only. The table includes roughly 140,000 clones, about three fifths detected once. The source material was PBMCs. The receptors derive from a woman aged 25 to 39 in good health and CMV-seropositive.

This clone has only a few counts. J is TRBJ1-3 and V is TRBV10-2; D gene ambiguous. The V gene's germline CDR1 is WSHSY and CDR2 SAAADI. With 2 bases removed from V and 4 bases from J, the gap between germline ends came to 18 bases. The CDR3 is 17 residues long. Here the CDR3 DNA reads TGCGCCAGCAGTGAGATGAGGAGATTTGCGCGGGGAAACACCATATATTTT. It specifies CASSEMRRFARGNTIYF.

A few counts support this clone. V is TRBV19 and J is TRBJ1-2; tentative D call: TRBD1 (6 bases). Germline V CDR1 and CDR2: LNHDA, SQIVND (reference sequence). This CDR3 is built from 11 residues. The ends were cut back, 9 bases at V and 8 bases at J, with 13 bases in the middle. The CDR3 loop is CASRAGEGYTF. The CDR3 nucleotides are TGTGCCAGCCGGGCAGGGGAAGGCTACACCTTC.

The V call is TRBV5-6, the J call TRBJ2-5; D remains unclear. This CDR3 spans 14 amino acids. Deletions cut 0 bases from V and 10 bases from J, with 16 bases between. Germline CDR1 reads SGHDT; CDR2 reads YYEEEE. In DNA form, the CDR3 reads TGTGCCAGCAGCTTGGGGGCCCCGCAGAAGGACCAGTACTTC. Translated, it gives CASSLGAPQKDQYF.

The rearrangement links TRBV5-1 to TRBJ2-1, with 9 bases identical to TRBD2. J lost 4 bases, V lost 0 bases, and 2 bases had no gene match. The CDR3 covers 15 residues. CDR1 is SGHRS and CDR2 is YFSETQ in the germline V gene. Here the CDR3 DNA reads TGCGCCAGCAGCTTGGGACTAGCGGATTACAATGAGCAGTTCTTC. The encoded protein is CASSLGLADYNEQFF.

The CDR3 DNA follows: TGCGCCAGCAGCCTTGATAGCGGGAGGAACACCGGGGAGCTGTTTTTT. This encodes CASSLDSGRNTGELFF. This sequence joins TRBV4-1 and TRBJ2-2, with 9 bases lining up with TRBD2. CDR1 is MGHRA and CDR2 is YSYEKL in the germline V gene. J lost 1 base, V lost 4 bases, and 4 bases had no gene match. CDR3 length: 16 residues.

The chain links TRBV6-5 to TRBJ1-1, with unresolved D. This CDR3 has 13 residues. Trimming shortened V by 4 bases and J by 6 bases, and 12 bases separated the two germline ends. Per germline, CDR1 MNHEY and CDR2 SVGAGI. The CDR3 loop is CASSSATNAEAFF. The CDR3 DNA sequence: TGTGCCAGCAGTTCTGCCACTAACGCTGAAGCTTTCTTT.

This sequence joins TRBV19 and TRBJ1-5, with D possibly TRBD1 on 5 matching bases. V lost 5 bases to trimming and J lost 3 bases, with 11 bases between them. CDR3 size: 14 residues. Per germline, CDR1 LNHDA and CDR2 SQIVND (reference sequence). The CDR3: CASSATASNQPQHF. CDR3 nucleotide sequence: TGTGCCAGTAGTGCGACAGCCTCCAATCAGCCCCAGCATTTT.

The chain carries TRBV5-1 and TRBJ1-2; D not certain. Trimming cost V 0 bases and J 2 bases, with 8 bases left between them. The CDR3 sequence is 14 residues long. Per the germline V gene, CDR1 is SGHRS and CDR2 is YFSETQ. CDR3 protein: CASSLESPNYGYTF. The CDR3 DNA is TGCGCCAGCAGCTTGGAGAGTCCCAACTATGGCTACACCTTC.

This chain joins TRBV27 and TRBJ2-7; 7 bases agree with TRBD2. The CDR3 consists of 15 residues. Germline CDR1 and CDR2: MNHEY and SMNVEV (reference sequence). Losses at the gene ends were 3 bases for V and 2 bases for J; bases not matched to a gene: 7. CDR3 protein: CASSLSGLVPYEQYF. DNA for the CDR3: TGTGCCAGCAGTTTGTCAGGACTAGTTCCCTACGAGCAGTACTTC.

This clone was counted a few times. V is TRBV2 and J is TRBJ1-3; D unclear. The CDR3 contains 13 residues. The ends were cut back, 1 base at V and 4 bases at J, with 5 bases in the middle. The germline CDR1 and CDR2 sequences are SNHLY and FYNNEI. CDR3 sequence (DNA): TGTGCCAGCAGTGAAGGAGGGGGAAACACCATATATTTT. Amino acid sequence: CASSEGGGNTIYF.

The J gene is TRBJ2-1, the V gene TRBV4-1, with D perhaps matching TRBD1 (5 bases). CDR1 MGHRA and CDR2 YSYEKL come from the germline V gene. Trimming took off 4 bases at V and 5 bases at J, with 12 bases between the two ends. This CDR3 region has 14 residues. This CDR3 is CASSRYSQDNEQFF. The CDR3 nucleotides are TGCGCCAGCAGCCGATACTCACAGGACAATGAGCAGTTCTTC.

In nucleotides, the CDR3 is TGTGCCAGCAGCTTAAGTCGGCCTAACAGGGGAAACACTGAAGCTTTCTTT. Translating gives CASSLSRPNRGNTEAFF. The chain recombines TRBV7-2 with TRBJ1-1; 7 bases map to TRBD1. V shed 2 bases, J shed 2 bases, and the junction held 11 bases outside the gene matches. The CDR3 is 17 residues long. CDR1 and CDR2 from the germline V gene are SGHTA and FQGNSA.

The gene calls are TRBV5-1 and TRBJ2-2; TRBD1 matches at 8 bases. The CDR3 is made up of 15 amino acids. Per germline, CDR1 SGHRS and CDR2 YFSETQ. V trimming: 4 bases; J trimming: 7 bases; junction bases outside the gene matches: 9. The CDR3 DNA is TGCGCCAGCAGCGGGTGGCAGGGGGCCGTCGGGGAGCTGTTTTTT. It codes for CASSGWQGAVGELFF.